These T cell receptor beta chains were read from a single sample in a study of CD8+ T cells in alopecia areata. The table came from immunoSEQ multiplex PCR; TCRdb's copy has only in-frame clones and leaves some out. The data contain some 240,000 clones, 50% to 65% of them singletons. Source: CD4+ T cells sorted from blood, taken at week 0. The receptors were gathered from a human donor with alopecia areata. The CDR3 runs from the conserved cysteine through the conserved F or W. The D gene is left open where the match is weak. The listing skips clone size in some rows; elsewhere it reads once, few, many or a size class.

d_call,v_call,j_call,clone_size,cdr3_aa,cdr3_nt
NA,TRBV29-1,TRBJ2-3,once,CSVRGPRSTDTQYF,TGCAGCGTTCGAGGCCCGCGCAGCACAGATACGCAGTATTTT
TRBD1,TRBV6-1,TRBJ1-5,few,CASSMDRASNQPQHF,TGTGCCAGCAGTATGGACAGGGCTAGCAATCAGCCCCAGCATTTT
TRBD2,TRBV29-1,TRBJ2-6,many,CSVDLAGVGGANVLTF,TGCAGCGTTGATCTAGCGGGAGTCGGTGGGGCCAACGTCCTGACTTTC
TRBD2,TRBV11-1,TRBJ2-3,NA,CASATWTSGGITDTQYF,TGTGCCAGCGCTACCTGGACTAGCGGGGGAATCACAGATACGCAGTATTTT
TRBD2,TRBV9,TRBJ2-5,once,CASSPSGRVETQYF,TGTGCCAGCAGCCCTAGCGGGAGGGTTGAGACCCAGTACTTC
NA,TRBV6-5,TRBJ2-3,NA,CASSYRETDTQYF,TGTGCCAGCAGTTACAGGGAAACAGATACGCAGTATTTT
NA,TRBV23-1,TRBJ1-4,few,CASTERTRNEKLFF,TGCGCCAGCACCGAGCGAACCCGGAATGAAAAACTGTTTTTT
NA,TRBV6-4,TRBJ1-1,few,CASSKDRSSLTEAFF,TGTGCCAGCAGCAAAGACAGGTCCAGTTTGACTGAAGCTTTCTTT
NA,TRBV5-6,TRBJ2-4,NA,CASSFRQGGWNIQYF,TGTGCCAGCAGCTTTCGACAGGGAGGGTGGAACATTCAGTACTTC
TRBD1,TRBV15,TRBJ1-2,NA,CATSRDRGLHTF,TGTGCCACCAGCAGAGATAGGGGGCTACACACCTTC
NA,TRBV7-2,TRBJ2-1,once,CASSSRAGYNEQFF,TGTGCCAGCAGCTCCCGGGCGGGTTACAATGAGCAGTTCTTC
NA,TRBV30,TRBJ1-2,NA,CAWSRVRAQDNYGYTF,TGTGCCTGGAGTCGGGTACGGGCACAAGATAACTATGGCTACACCTTC
NA,TRBV9,TRBJ1-2,NA,CASSPLGAGKGYGYTF,TGTGCCAGCAGCCCACTGGGGGCAGGGAAAGGGTATGGCTACACCTTC
NA,TRBV13,TRBJ1-5,few,CASSLERTNQPQHF,TGTGCCAGCAGCTTAGAAAGAACTAATCAGCCCCAGCATTTT
NA,TRBV29-1,TRBJ2-7,NA,CSVESPNYEQYF,TGCAGCGTTGAAAGCCCGAACTACGAGCAGTACTTC
TRBD1,TRBV7-9,TRBJ2-2,NA,CASSLAYRGPGGELFF,TGTGCCAGCAGCTTAGCTTACAGGGGGCCTGGCGGGGAGCTGTTTTTT
NA,TRBV30,TRBJ1-2,NA,CAWSVRSALSGYTF,TGTGCCTGGAGTGTACGGTCGGCATTAAGTGGCTACACCTTC
NA,TRBV27,TRBJ2-5,once,CASSFVGEVQETQYF,TGTGCCAGCAGTTTTGTCGGCGAGGTCCAAGAGACCCAGTACTTC
TRBD1,TRBV29-1,TRBJ1-2,NA,CSVETDRGRGYGYTF,TGCAGCGTTGAAACCGACAGGGGTAGGGGATATGGCTACACCTTC
NA,TRBV6-5,TRBJ1-5,NA,CASRDSGNSNQPQHF,TGTGCCAGCAGAGATTCGGGCAATAGCAATCAGCCCCAGCATTTT
NA,TRBV2,TRBJ2-3,NA,CASSGSTDTQYF,TGTGCCAGCTCGGGTAGCACAGATACGCAGTATTTT
NA,TRBV29-1,TRBJ2-3,NA,CSVEDLLSDQDNTQYF,TGCAGCGTTGAAGATCTTCTCAGCGATCAGGATAATACGCAGTATTTT
TRBD2,TRBV5-4,TRBJ2-3,NA,CASSSRGRSDTQYF,TGTGCCAGCAGCTCTCGCGGGAGGTCGGATACGCAGTATTTT
TRBD1,TRBV19,TRBJ1-2,NA,CASSTFGTGKGYTF,TGTGCCAGTAGTACCTTCGGGACAGGGAAAGGCTACACCTTC
NA,TRBV15,TRBJ2-7,once,CATSNYGNSYEQYF,TGTGCCACCAGCAACTACGGTAACTCCTACGAGCAGTACTTC
NA,TRBV7-9,TRBJ1-1,NA,CASSILQGYTEAFF,TGTGCCAGCAGCATCCTTCAGGGCTACACTGAAGCTTTCTTT
NA,TRBV11-2,TRBJ2-1,few,CASSLTRWEQFF,TGTGCCAGCAGCTTGACTAGGTGGGAGCAGTTCTTC
NA,TRBV2,TRBJ1-1,NA,CASTPGGGRTEAFF,TGTGCCAGCACGCCGGGGGGCGGAAGGACTGAAGCTTTCTTT